Presented here are 16 T cell receptor beta chains from one specimen sequenced in a study of Ad26.COV2.S vaccination and SARS-CoV-2 variants. The protocol was immunoSEQ multiplex PCR, while the TCRdb copy is restricted to in-frame clones and leaves out a portion. The data hold around 250,000 clones, with 87% observed a single time. The treatment here: roughly 18 received Ad26.COV2.S at low or high dose, single or two shots; several received placebo; per-sample allocation not given. Collection of samples fell on day 63 after the first vaccine or placebo injection. The sequencing here drew on peripheral blood, taken in a trial of Ad26.COV2.S vaccine versus placebo. The receptors come from a person aged 18 to 65 who received the Ad26.COV2.S COVID-19 vaccine or a placebo.

The V call is TRBV30, the J call TRBJ1-1, with no clear D. The CDR3 sequence is 16 residues long. Germline V gene lookup returns CDR1 GTSNPN and CDR2 SVGIG (reference sequence). The germline V and J ends were trimmed by 5 bases and 0 bases, with 19 bases remaining between them. The CDR3 nucleotides read TGTGCCTGGGGCCGGGGAAAGGGTTGGGTGAACACTGAAGCTTTCTTT. It codes for CAWGRGKGWVNTEAFF.

The J gene is TRBJ1-5, the V gene TRBV4-1; no clear D. The CDR3 sequence is 15 residues long. Trimming left V 0 bases short and J 7 bases short, with 13 bases between. The germline gives CDR1 MGHRA, CDR2 YSYEKL. CDR3 amino acids: CASSQEVNGIQPQHF. CDR3 bases: TGCGCCAGCAGCCAAGAAGTGAATGGGATCCAGCCCCAGCATTTT.

The V call is TRBV7-9, the J call TRBJ1-4; 7 bases map to TRBD1. This CDR3 is 14 amino acids long. Germline V CDR1 and CDR2: SEHNR, FQNEAQ (reference sequence). V trimming: 5 bases; J trimming: 7 bases; junction bases outside the gene matches: 7. The CDR3 nucleotides read TGTGCCAGCAGCACGACAGGGACGATTGAAAAACTGTTTTTT. It is translated as CASSTTGTIEKLFF.

This clone was observed a single time. The genes are TRBV24-1 and TRBJ2-2; 8 bases match TRBD2. Trimming cost V 9 bases and J 6 bases; bases outside gene matches: 11. CDR1 is KGHDR and CDR2 is SFDVKD in the germline V gene. This CDR3 is built from 15 residues. CDR3 protein: CATQLTSGRPGELFF. In DNA form, the CDR3 reads TGTGCCACCCAGTTAACCAGCGGGAGACCCGGGGAGCTGTTTTTT.

The chain employs TRBV4-1 and TRBJ2-4; a weak D match, TRBD2 (5 bases). CDR1 MGHRA and CDR2 YSYEKL come from the germline V gene. The length of the CDR3 is 18 residues. Trimming left V 1 base short and J 3 bases short, with 19 bases between. The CDR3 DNA is TGCGCCAGCAGCCAAGGGTGGGGAACCGGAGGAGGCAAAAACATTCAGTACTTC. It encodes CASSQGWGTGGGKNIQYF.

V and J are TRBV25-1 and TRBJ1-4; D uncertain. Germline V gene data show CDR1 as MGHDK and CDR2 as SYGVNS. This CDR3 is built from 10 residues. V dropped 8 bases and J dropped 8 bases, with 6 bases sitting between them. For the CDR3, the DNA is TGTGCCAGCGGAAGGGAAAAACTGTTTTTT. Protein: CASGREKLFF.

CDR3 residues: CASSAGTTSTDTQYF. DNA for the CDR3: TGTGCCAGCAGCGCCGGGACAACTAGCACAGATACGCAGTATTTT. The rearrangement uses TRBV9 and TRBJ2-3; perhaps TRBD1 as D (6 bases). Trimming removed 3 bases at V and 0 bases at J, with 11 bases between. Germline loops: CDR1 SGDLS, CDR2 YYNGEE. The CDR3 runs to 15 residues.

The rearrangement links TRBV6-5 to TRBJ1-1; a weak D match, TRBD1 (6 bases). The V gene lost 4 bases and the J gene lost 0 bases, with 9 bases spanning the gap. CDR1 is MNHEY and CDR2 is SVGAGI in the germline V gene. The CDR3 covers 14 residues. The CDR3 is CASSFGTMNTEAFF. Here the CDR3 DNA reads TGTGCCAGCAGTTTCGGGACAATGAACACTGAAGCTTTCTTT.

The chain links TRBV7-3 to TRBJ1-3; weak D call: TRBD1 (5 bases). Per germline, CDR1 SGHTA and CDR2 FQGTGA. CDR3 size: 15 residues. Between the trimmed V and J ends, which lost 5 bases and 0 bases, there was a span of 11 bases. The CDR3 sequence is CASSKDSYSGNTIYF. The CDR3 DNA reads as TGTGCCAGCAGCAAAGACAGCTACTCTGGAAACACCATATATTTT.

The J gene is TRBJ2-7, the V gene TRBV27, with 8 bases identical to TRBD1. V lost 5 bases to trimming and J lost 4 bases; unmatched junction nucleotides: 19. The germline gives CDR1 MNHEY, CDR2 SMNVEV (reference sequence). CDR3 length: 18 residues. As DNA, the CDR3 is TGTGCCAGCAGTCCCCCCAGGGACAGGCCAACCCGACCTTACGAGCAGTACGTC. Protein product: CASSPPRDRPTRPYEQYV.

V usage is TRBV30 and J usage is TRBJ1-2; 8 nucleotides agree with TRBD1. Germline-derived CDR1 and CDR2 are GTSNPN and SVGIG (reference sequence). The CDR3 contains 14 residues. Losses at the gene ends were 2 bases for V and 7 bases for J; bases not matched to a gene: 9. The CDR3, as DNA: TGTGCCTGGAGTTTCACAGGGGGTAAGAGTGGCTACACCTTC. Its translation is CAWSFTGGKSGYTF.

The gene calls are TRBV5-5 and TRBJ2-2, with D unclear. V lost 0 bases and J 2 bases, leaving 8 bases between the germline ends. The germline gives CDR1 SGHKS, CDR2 YYEKEE (reference sequence). CDR3 length: 15 amino acids. This CDR3 reads CASSLAWVNTGELFF. Written as DNA, the CDR3 is TGTGCCAGCAGCTTGGCCTGGGTTAACACCGGGGAGCTGTTTTTT.

V and J are TRBV18 and TRBJ2-2; no clear D. Trimming removed 4 bases from V and 9 bases from J, with 15 bases in between. This CDR3 has 14 amino acids. Germline lookup yields CDR1 KGHSH and CDR2 LQKENI. DNA for the CDR3: TGTGCCAGCTCACGACCTTTGATCAGCAGGGAGCTGTTTTTT. As protein: CASSRPLISRELFF.

The chain carries TRBV4-1 and TRBJ2-7; TRBD2 might be the D (6 bases). Trimming removed 0 bases from V and 2 bases from J, with 11 bases in between. CDR1 and CDR2 from the germline V gene are MGHRA and YSYEKL. The CDR3 sequence is 15 residues long. The DNA of the CDR3 is TGCGCCAGCAGCCAAGATCGGGGGTTAACCTACGAGCAGTACTTC. Translation gives CASSQDRGLTYEQYF.

This clone was seen only once. This CDR3 is CAAKGGGYYGYTF. CDR3 bases: TGTGCCGCGAAAGGCGGGGGCTACTATGGCTACACCTTC. The chain couples TRBV28 to TRBJ1-2; a weak D match, TRBD1 (6 bases). This CDR3 region has 13 residues. V was clipped by 11 bases and J by 3 bases, with 16 bases between them. Germline V gives CDR1 MDHEN, CDR2 SYDVKM.

The V and J genes are TRBV4-1 and TRBJ1-5; D may be TRBD1 (5 bases). Deletions cut 0 bases from V and 6 bases from J, with 12 bases between. CDR1 and CDR2 (germline): MGHRA, YSYEKL. The CDR3 totals 15 residues. The CDR3: CASSQDSLGAQPQHF. The CDR3 DNA sequence: TGCGCCAGCAGCCAAGATAGCCTAGGGGCTCAGCCCCAGCATTTT.